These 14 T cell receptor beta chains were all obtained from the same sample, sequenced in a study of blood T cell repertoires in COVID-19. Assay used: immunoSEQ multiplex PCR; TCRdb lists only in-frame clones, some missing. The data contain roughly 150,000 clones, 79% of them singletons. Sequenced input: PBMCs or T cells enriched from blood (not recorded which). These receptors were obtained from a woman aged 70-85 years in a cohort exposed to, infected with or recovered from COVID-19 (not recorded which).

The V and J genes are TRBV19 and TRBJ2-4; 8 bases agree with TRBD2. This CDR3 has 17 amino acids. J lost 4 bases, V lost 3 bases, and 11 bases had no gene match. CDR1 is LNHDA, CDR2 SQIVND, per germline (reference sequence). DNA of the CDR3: TGTGCCAGTAGTATTGAAACGGGAGGGGTTACGAAAAACATTCAGTACTTC. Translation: CASSIETGGVTKNIQYF.

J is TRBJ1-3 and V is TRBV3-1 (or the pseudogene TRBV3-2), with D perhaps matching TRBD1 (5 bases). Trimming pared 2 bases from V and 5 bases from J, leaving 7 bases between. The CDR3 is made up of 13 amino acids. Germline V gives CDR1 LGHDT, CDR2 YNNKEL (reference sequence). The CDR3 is CASSQKGRNTIYF. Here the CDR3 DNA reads TGTGCCAGCAGCCAAAAGGGGAGAAACACCATATATTTT.

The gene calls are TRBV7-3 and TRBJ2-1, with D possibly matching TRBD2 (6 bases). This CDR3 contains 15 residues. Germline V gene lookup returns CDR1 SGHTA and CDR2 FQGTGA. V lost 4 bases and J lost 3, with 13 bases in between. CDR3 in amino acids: CASSSDGAGYNEQFF. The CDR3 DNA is TGTGCCAGCAGCTCTGACGGAGCGGGCTACAATGAGCAGTTCTTC.

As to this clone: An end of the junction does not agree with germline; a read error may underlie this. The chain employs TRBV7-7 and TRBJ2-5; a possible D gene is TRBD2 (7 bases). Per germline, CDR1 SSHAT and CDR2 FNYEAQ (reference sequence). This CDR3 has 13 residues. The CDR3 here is CASSPRGRGTQYF. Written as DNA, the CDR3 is TGTGCTAGCAGCCCGAGGGGGAGGGGGACCCAGTACTTC. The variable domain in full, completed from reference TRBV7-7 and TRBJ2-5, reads GAGVSQSPRYKVTKRGQDVTLRCDPISSHATLYWYQQALGQGPEFLTYFNYEAQPDKSGLPSDRFSAERPEGSISTLTIQRTEQRDSAMYRCASSPRGRGTQYFGPGTRLLVL.

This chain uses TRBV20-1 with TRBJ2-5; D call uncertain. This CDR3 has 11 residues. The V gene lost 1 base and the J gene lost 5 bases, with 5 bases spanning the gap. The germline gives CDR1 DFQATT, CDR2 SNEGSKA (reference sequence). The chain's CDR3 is CSARALETQYF. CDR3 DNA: TGCAGTGCTAGAGCTCTGGAGACCCAGTACTTC.

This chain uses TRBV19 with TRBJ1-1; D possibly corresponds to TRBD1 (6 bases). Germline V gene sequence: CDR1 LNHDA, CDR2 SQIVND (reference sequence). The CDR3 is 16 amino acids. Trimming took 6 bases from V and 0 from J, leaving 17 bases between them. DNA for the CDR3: TGTGCCAGTAGGCCCGCATGGACAGAGATGAACACTGAAGCTTTCTTT. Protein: CASRPAWTEMNTEAFF.

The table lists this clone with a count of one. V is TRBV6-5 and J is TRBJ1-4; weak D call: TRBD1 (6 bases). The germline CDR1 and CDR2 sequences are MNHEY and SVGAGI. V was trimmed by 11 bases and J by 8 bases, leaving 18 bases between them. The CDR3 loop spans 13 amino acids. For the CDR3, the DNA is TGTGCCGCCGCCCCTTTAGGGGGAGAAAAACTGTTTTTT. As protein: CAAAPLGGEKLFF.

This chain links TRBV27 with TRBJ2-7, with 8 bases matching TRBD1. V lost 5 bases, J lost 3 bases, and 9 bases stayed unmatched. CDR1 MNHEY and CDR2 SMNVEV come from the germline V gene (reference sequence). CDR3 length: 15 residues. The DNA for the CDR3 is TGTGCCAGCAGTGCGTTGACAGGGGCCAACTACGAGCAGTACTTC. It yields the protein CASSALTGANYEQYF.

This CDR3 is CASSNRGGSQPQHF. CDR3 coding DNA: TGTGCCAGCAGCAACAGGGGGGGTTCTCAGCCCCAGCATTTT. The gene calls are TRBV7-8 and TRBJ1-5; 8 bases fit TRBD1. The CDR3 contains 14 residues. Germline V gives CDR1 SGHVS, CDR2 FQNEAQ. V shed 5 bases, J shed 6 bases, and the junction held 6 bases outside the gene matches.

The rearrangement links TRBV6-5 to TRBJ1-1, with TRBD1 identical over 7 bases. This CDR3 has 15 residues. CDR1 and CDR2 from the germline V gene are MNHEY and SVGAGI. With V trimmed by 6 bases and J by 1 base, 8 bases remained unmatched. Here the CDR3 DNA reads TGTGCCAGCAGCCAGGGGGGTTTGGGGAACACTGAAGCTTTCTTT. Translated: CASSQGGLGNTEAFF.

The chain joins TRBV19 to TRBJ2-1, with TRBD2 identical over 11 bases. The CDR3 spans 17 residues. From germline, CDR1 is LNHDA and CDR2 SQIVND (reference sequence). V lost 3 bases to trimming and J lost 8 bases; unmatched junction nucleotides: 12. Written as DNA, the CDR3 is TGTGCCAGTAGTATCCTCCCTACTAGCGGGAGACGGGATGAGCAGTTCTTC. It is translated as CASSILPTSGRRDEQFF.

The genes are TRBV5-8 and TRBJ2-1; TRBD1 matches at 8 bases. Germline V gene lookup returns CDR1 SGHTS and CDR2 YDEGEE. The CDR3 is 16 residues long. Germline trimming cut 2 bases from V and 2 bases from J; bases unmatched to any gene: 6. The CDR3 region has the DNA TGTGCCAGCAGCTTATTCCAGGGGGCTACCTACAATGAGCAGTTCTTC. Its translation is CASSLFQGATYNEQFF.

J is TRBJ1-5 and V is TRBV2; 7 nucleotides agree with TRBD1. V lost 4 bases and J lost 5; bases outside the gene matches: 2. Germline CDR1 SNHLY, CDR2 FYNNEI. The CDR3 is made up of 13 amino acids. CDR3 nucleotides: TGTGCCAGCAGTGTGACAGGGTATCAGCCCCAGCATTTT. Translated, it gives CASSVTGYQPQHF.

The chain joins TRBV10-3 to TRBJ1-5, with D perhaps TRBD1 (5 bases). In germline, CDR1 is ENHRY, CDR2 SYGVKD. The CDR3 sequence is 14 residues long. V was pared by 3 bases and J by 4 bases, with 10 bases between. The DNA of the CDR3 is TGTGCCATCAGTGAAGGGGAAGGAAATCAGCCCCAGCATTTT. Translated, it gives CAISEGEGNQPQHF.